What follows is one T cell receptor beta chain and its context. In the original processing: Estimated nucleated cell counts came from reference gene primer amplification. Assay: immunoSEQ multiplex PCR; the TCRdb copy retains only in-frame clones and omits some. V and J calls and clone size are given by that table; D and trimming were obtained from the DNA. The sample yields roughly 220,000 clones, roughly 79% seen once. Seattle patient enrollment occurred during active infection, with longitudinal follow-up thereafter. These data belong to a study of blood T cell repertoires in COVID-19. Background on the study: From T cells, B-cell-depleted T cells, or PBMCs came the material, which was cDNA or gDNA.

The receptor comes from an elderly woman with COVID-19, enrolled during active disease. Sequencing input: peripheral blood.

Here the CDR3 DNA reads TGCAGTGCCACGGTCCAGGATGAGCAGTTCTTC. As protein: CSATVQDEQFF. The chain couples TRBV20-1 to TRBJ2-1; unclear D gene. The CDR3 spans 11 residues. Germline loops: CDR1 DFQATT, CDR2 SNEGSKA (reference sequence). V lost 6 bases and J 8 bases, leaving 11 bases between the germline ends.